Sequencing of this T cell receptor beta chain was carried out in a study of human T cells and chemical hapten exposure. Overall study: Researchers reported sensitizing a 2 cm by 2 cm upper inner arm skin site with 2% DPC. Study observations and caveats: The study found that PT1 expanded TCR counts correlated positively with patch test score.

Time point of the sample: patch test 2, 6 weeks after DPC sensitization. Treatment in this sample: therapeutic diphenylcyclopropenone sensitization with weekly scalp DPC. It was the library that attached unique molecular identifiers to individual cDNA molecules. TCRdb analysed the RACE reads with MiXCR anew, one entry per CDR3 protein. The data hold some 84,000 distinct CDR3 sequences, with more than 9% observed a single time. With 7 bases clipped from V and 5 bases from J, the junction kept 6 bases outside the gene matches. This CDR3 spans 13 amino acids. CDR1 and CDR2 (germline): SQVTM, ANQGSEA. This clonotype has a count of ten or more. Its specificity is not known.

The specimen was whole blood, collected in connection with sensitization to the hapten diphenylcyclopropenone (DPC). The J gene is TRBJ2-4, the V gene TRBV29-1, with 9 bases matching TRBD1. The sequence was collected from a woman aged 45-65 years with alopecia areata. Some clones in this sample may be carry-over from other donors' samples. For the CDR3, the DNA is TGCAGCGGCCTTACAGGGGGCCAAAACATTCAGTACTTC. Encoded protein: CSGLTGGQNIQYF.